This is a list of T cell receptor beta chains from one sample in a study of blood T cell repertoires in COVID-19. Sequenced by immunoSEQ multiplex PCR; TCRdb stores in-frame clones only, minus some. The top ten hold about 14% of the sample, which has around 83,000 clones, 75% to 90% seen once. Sequences were obtained from peripheral blood. All receptors derive from a man aged 70-80 years with active or convalescent COVID-19. The conserved cysteine and the conserved F or W are not part of the CDR3 here.

V	length	J	CDR3
TRBV7-9	13	TRBJ1-3	ASSLVSGAGNTIY
TRBV5-4	13	TRBJ2-3	ASSLDRGRTDTQY
TRBV3-1/TRBV3-2	13	TRBJ2-3	ASSQVAGRTDTQY
TRBV5-1	10	TRBJ1-1	ASSLAGNGAF
TRBV20-1	13	TRBJ1-5	SASSSTGGNQPQH
TRBV28	14	TRBJ1-2	ASSFLTGAGGGGYT
TRBV6-5	13	TRBJ2-7	ASSRPGTGYYEQY
TRBV18	13	TRBJ2-2	ASSERGANTGELF
TRBV29-1	10	TRBJ2-5	SVEYYQETQY
TRBV24-1	14	TRBJ2-5	ATSDPGLAGQETQY
TRBV27	13	TRBJ2-1	ASSSPSGIYNEQF
TRBV28	12	TRBJ1-2	ASSPPGASGGYT
TRBV28	11	TRBJ2-7	ASGTGQGNEQY
TRBV2	9	TRBJ1-1	ASSQNTEAF
TRBV5-1	15	TRBJ1-2	ASSLGASTGGAGGYT
TRBV5-1	12	TRBJ1-1	ASSLASRGNEAF
TRBV20-1	8	TRBJ2-1	SARREEQF
TRBV5-4	15	TRBJ1-4	ASSFSAGARGVRKLF
TRBV28	11	TRBJ2-2	ASTQGGNRELF
TRBV4-1	16	TRBJ1-5	ASSQNPLQGHSNQPQH
TRBV3-1/TRBV3-2	14	TRBJ2-7	ASSQVAGVSAYEQY
TRBV28	13	TRBJ2-3	ASSLYRGRGDTQY
TRBV19	12	TRBJ1-5	ASTGPPGDQPQH
TRBV6-5	13	TRBJ2-3	ATQTGGYNPDTQY
TRBV20-1	12	TRBJ1-3	SASEGAAGNTIY
TRBV5-3	17	TRBJ1-2	ARSPTHIPSGQANYGYT
TRBV6-2/TRBV6-3	13	TRBJ1-2	ASSSAAGNNYGYT
TRBV23-1	9	TRBJ1-5	ASTRRCVQH
TRBV7-8	12	TRBJ2-7	ASSLGQSSNEQY
TRBV19	13	TRBJ2-2	ASTPGGVNTGELF
TRBV3-1/TRBV3-2	14	TRBJ2-3	ASRSKLAGVVDTQY
TRBV4-1	15	TRBJ2-2	ASSQDPVLAGTGELF
TRBV5-1	12	TRBJ2-7	ASSLAGEGYEQY
TRBV3-1/TRBV3-2	12	TRBJ1-6	ASSQVAGRSPLH
TRBV25-1	11	TRBJ2-3	ASSAGGADTQY
TRBV19	14	TRBJ2-1	ASSIGGGFSYNEQF
TRBV6-6	13	TRBJ1-2	ASSNAGQGVVGYT
TRBV28	12	TRBJ1-6	ASRSGSYNSPLH
TRBV7-2	13	TRBJ1-3	ASSRLGTGGNTIY
TRBV5-1	15	TRBJ2-5	ASNLPRLMAVQETQY
TRBV23-1	14	TRBJ1-5	ASSQSGTGGNQPQH
TRBV28	12	TRBJ1-5	ASKGRGSNQPQH
TRBV28	10	TRBJ1-3	ASSSAGNTIY
TRBV3-1/TRBV3-2	13	TRBJ2-2	ASSLRDRGSGELF
TRBV6-2/TRBV6-3	11	TRBJ1-5	ASSSLGTQPQH
TRBV5-5	12	TRBJ2-7	ASSRGLGSGEQY
TRBV28	9	TRBJ1-6	ASRGLRSLH
TRBV15	12	TRBJ2-7	ATSRGHPGGEQY
TRBV27	12	TRBJ2-7	ASSLSGGSYEQY
TRBV19	15	TRBJ2-1	ASSISMLAGTNNEQF
TRBV19	11	TRBJ1-4	ASSLNRGEKLF
TRBV4-1	11	TRBJ1-1	ASSRPLRAEAF
TRBV30	14	TRBJ1-2	AWSVRGQGLTHGYT
TRBV7-2	13	TRBJ1-2	ASSLMRTVNYGYT
TRBV28	13	TRBJ1-6	ASSSGQTRYSPLH
TRBV11-2	17	TRBJ2-5	ASSSPQDPGPEYQETQY
TRBV4-3	12	TRBJ2-1	ASSRRDYYNEQF